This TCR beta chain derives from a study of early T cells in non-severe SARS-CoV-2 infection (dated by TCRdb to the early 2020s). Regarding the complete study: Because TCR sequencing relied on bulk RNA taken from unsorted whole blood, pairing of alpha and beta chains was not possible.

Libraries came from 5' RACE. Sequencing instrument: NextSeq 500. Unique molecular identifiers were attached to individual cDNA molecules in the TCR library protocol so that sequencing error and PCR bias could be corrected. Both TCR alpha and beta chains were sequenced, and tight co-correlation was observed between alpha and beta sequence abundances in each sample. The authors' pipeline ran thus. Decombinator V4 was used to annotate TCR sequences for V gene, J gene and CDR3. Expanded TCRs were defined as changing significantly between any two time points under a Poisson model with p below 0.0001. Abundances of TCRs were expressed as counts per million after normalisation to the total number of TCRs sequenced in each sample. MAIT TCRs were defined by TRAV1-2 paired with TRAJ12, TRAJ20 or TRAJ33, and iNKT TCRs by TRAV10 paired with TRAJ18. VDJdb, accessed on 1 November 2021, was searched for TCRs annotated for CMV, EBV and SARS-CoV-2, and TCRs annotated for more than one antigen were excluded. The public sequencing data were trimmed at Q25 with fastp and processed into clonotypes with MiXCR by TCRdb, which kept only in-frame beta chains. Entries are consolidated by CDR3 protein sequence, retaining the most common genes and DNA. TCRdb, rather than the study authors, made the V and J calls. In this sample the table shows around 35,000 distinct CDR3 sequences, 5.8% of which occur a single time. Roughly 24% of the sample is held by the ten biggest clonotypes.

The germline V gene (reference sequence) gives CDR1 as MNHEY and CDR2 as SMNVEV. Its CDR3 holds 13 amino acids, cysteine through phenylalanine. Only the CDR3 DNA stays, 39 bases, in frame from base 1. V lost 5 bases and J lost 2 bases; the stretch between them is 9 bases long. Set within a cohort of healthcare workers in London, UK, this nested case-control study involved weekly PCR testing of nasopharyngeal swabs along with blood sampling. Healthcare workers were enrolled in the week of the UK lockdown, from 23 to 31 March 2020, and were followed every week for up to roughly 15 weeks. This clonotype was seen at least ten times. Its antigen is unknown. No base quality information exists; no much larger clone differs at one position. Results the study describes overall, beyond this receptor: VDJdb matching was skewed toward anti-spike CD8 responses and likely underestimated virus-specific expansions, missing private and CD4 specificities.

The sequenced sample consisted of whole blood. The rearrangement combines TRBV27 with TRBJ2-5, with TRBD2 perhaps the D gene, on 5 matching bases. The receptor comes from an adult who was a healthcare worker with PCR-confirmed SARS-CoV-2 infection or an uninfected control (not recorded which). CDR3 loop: CASSQAEQETQYF. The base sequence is TGTGCCAGCAGTCAAGCGGAACAAGAGACCCAGTACTTC.